This T cell receptor beta chain was observed in a study of response to subunit inactivated influenza vaccine. Study outcomes and limitations: Authors proposed each seasonal influenza vaccination draws in few new T cells.

This CDR3 contains 15 residues. The V gene's germline CDR1 is DFQATT and CDR2 SNEGSKA (reference sequence). The ends lost 1 base at V and 3 bases at J; junction bases unmatched: 7. A note on this clonotype: Its cognate antigen is unknown.

MiXCR, run by TCRdb on the RT-PCR reads, gives a single entry per CDR3 protein. Of some 480,000 distinct CDR3 sequences in the sample, over 9.5% are singletons; the top ten hold approximately 12%. The material was PBMCs from blood, obtained about 40 days after vaccination. This receptor was taken from a man aged 50-60 years who received an inactivated influenza vaccine. This chain connects TRBV20-1 to TRBJ1-1; TRBD1 matches at 8 bases. CDR3 sequence (DNA): TGCAGTGCTAGAGTGTCCGGGACAGGTTACACTGAAGCTTTCTTT. Its translation: CSARVSGTGYTEAFF.